What follows are 4 T cell receptor beta chains derived from one specimen sequenced in a study of CD4 and CD8 cells across lung adenocarcinoma regions. MiXCR, run by TCRdb on the PCR reads, gives a single entry per CDR3 protein. The table lists under 20,000 distinct CDR3 sequences, about half of them singletons. Input material: CD8+ T cells from the center of a lung tumor. The receptors shown here come from a female donor with lung adenocarcinoma. The CD4 and CD8 labels of this study may be unreliable.

This clonotype was seen only a few times. V and J are TRBV6-1 and TRBJ2-3, with 8 bases aligning to TRBD1. There are 15 residues in the CDR3. From germline, CDR1 is MNHNS and CDR2 SASEGT. The V and J ends lost 2 bases and 1 base, in that order; junction bases with no gene match: 2. CDR3 bases: TGTGCCAGCAGTGAATCGACAGGGGGCACAGATACGCAGTATTTT. Amino acid sequence: CASSESTGGTDTQYF.

This clonotype has a handful of counts. This chain links TRBV20-1 with TRBJ2-1; D is undetermined. Gene TRBJ2-7 matches the end of the DNA better, so the J call may be wrong. Germline V gives CDR1 DFQATT, CDR2 SNEGSKA (reference sequence). CDR3 length equals 12 residues. The CDR3 coding sequence is TGCAGTGCTAGGCTCGACCTCTACGAGCAGTACTTC. The encoded protein is CSARLDLYEQYF.

In this sample, this clonotype turned up many times. The DNA of the CDR3 is TGTGCCAGCAGACGACTAGCGGGAGGAGGCGAGCAGTACTTC. Amino acids: CASRRLAGGGEQYF. The V call is TRBV11-2, the J call TRBJ2-5, with 13 bases matching TRBD2. The J call is in doubt because the DNA end fits TRBJ2-7 better. This CDR3 is 14 amino acids long. The germline V gene encodes CDR1 SGHAT and CDR2 FQNNGV.

The chain recombines TRBV6-1 with TRBJ1-2; possible D gene TRBD1, 5 bases. CDR1 and CDR2 (germline): MNHNS, SASEGT. V shed 9 bases and J shed 8 bases, with 22 bases lying between them. This CDR3 is built from 14 residues. The CDR3: CASRGDPDPRGYTF. The CDR3 DNA reads TGTGCCAGTCGGGGCGACCCGGACCCTAGGGGCTACACCTTC.